This T cell receptor beta chain was identified during a study of chemoradiotherapy in HPV16-positive cancers. General study results and limits: HPV-responsive T-cell expansion during chemoradiotherapy was linked to improved recurrence-free survival in HPV16-positive patients.

About this clone: Antigen: not known.

Repeated repertoire sampling spanned the course of chemoradiotherapy. Using immunoSEQ multiplex PCR, the repertoire was profiled, and TCRdb retains in-frame clones only, with some absent. The sample contains approximately 20,000 clones, more than 75% of which appear only once. The CDR3 contains 11 residues. CDR1 MDHEN and CDR2 SYDVKM come from the germline V gene. The V end was cut by 5 bases, the J end by 13 bases, with 14 bases between. The source material was blood, sampled from a patient who underwent chemoradiotherapy. The gene calls are TRBV28 and TRBJ1-2; D might be TRBD1 (6 bases). This TCR was sampled from a human donor with HPV-associated anogenital cancer. The CDR3: CASSPRDIATF. The DNA of the CDR3 is TGTGCCAGCAGTCCGCGGGACATTGCCACCTTC.